Listed here are 12 T cell receptor beta chains from one sample, sequenced in a study of CD8+CD57+ T cells in acquired aplastic anemia. The template for TCR beta VDJ and CDR3 sequence profiling was genomic DNA. TCRdb passed the reads through MiXCR, listing each CDR3 protein once. The table lists about 190,000 distinct CDR3 sequences, around 50% of them singletons, with approximately 15% in the top ten. Sequenced: sorted CD4+, CD8+, or CD8+CD57+ T cells (not recorded which) from PBMCs. The receptors were sampled from a human donor in good health, serving as a control.

This clonotype was found many times. The chain joins TRBV6-1 to TRBJ2-1; 11 bases match TRBD2. Germline V gene sequence: CDR1 MNHNS, CDR2 SASEGT. This CDR3 contains 16 residues. The V segment lost 6 bases and the J segment 8 bases; nucleotides outside the gene matches: 12. The CDR3 bases are TGTGCCAGCAGCAGCCATAGCGGGGGGGCCTTCGATGAGCAGTTCTTC. Residues: CASSSHSGGAFDEQFF.

The rearrangement joins TRBV2 to TRBJ1-1, with a weak D call TRBD1 (5 bases). This CDR3 has 14 residues. Looked up from germline, CDR1 is SNHLY and CDR2 is FYNNEI. V was clipped by 3 bases and J by 8 bases, with 16 bases between them. CDR3 sequence: CASSDRGTGTEAFF. The CDR3 DNA sequence: TGTGCCAGCAGTGATAGAGGGACGGGGACCGAAGCTTTCTTT.

This clonotype was counted once. CDR3: CASDPRGGSSNDYGYTF. The DNA for the CDR3 is TGTGCCAGCGATCCGAGAGGGGGCTCGAGTAATGATTATGGCTACACCTTC. The chain has TRBV2 and TRBJ1-2, with 7 nucleotides matching TRBD1. This CDR3 comprises 17 residues. CDR1 is SNHLY, CDR2 FYNNEI, per germline. After removal of 8 bases from V and 5 bases from J, the junction contained 20 bases not matched to a gene. Combining the CDR3 with reference TRBV2 and TRBJ1-2 gives the whole variable domain EPEVTQTPSHQVTQMGQEVILRCVPISNHLYFYWYRQILGQKVEFLVSFYNNEISEKSEIFDDQFSVERPDGSNFTLKIRSTKLEDSAMYFCASDPRGGSSNDYGYTFGSGTRLTVV.

The chain joins TRBV9 to TRBJ1-1, with 8 nucleotides matching TRBD1. The CDR3 contains 16 residues. The germline V gene encodes CDR1 SGDLS and CDR2 YYNGEE. V dropped 0 bases and J dropped 4; count of bases not matched to a gene: 8. CDR3 bases: TGTGCCAGCAGCGTAGGAGCAGGGGGCGCGGGCACTGAAGCTTTCTTT. This encodes CASSVGAGGAGTEAFF. The whole variable domain, remainder taken from reference TRBV9 and TRBJ1-1, is DSGVTQTPKHLITATGQRVTLRCSPRSGDLSVYWYQQSLDQGLQFLIQYYNGEERAKGNILERFSAQQFPDLHSELNLSSLELGDSALYFCASSVGAGGAGTEAFFGQGTRLTVV.

The chain employs TRBV24-1 and TRBJ1-5, with a weak D call TRBD1 (5 bases). V was trimmed by 8 bases and J by 6 bases, leaving 13 bases between them. This CDR3 region has 13 residues. Per germline, CDR1 KGHDR and CDR2 SFDVKD. The CDR3 region is CATTEGVFQPQHF. In DNA form, the CDR3 reads TGTGCCACCACGGAAGGGGTTTTTCAGCCCCAGCATTTT.

This chain uses TRBV2 with TRBJ2-5; D is tentatively TRBD1 or TRBD2 (5 bases each). Trimming removed 7 bases at V and 4 bases at J, with 10 bases between. CDR1 and CDR2 (germline): SNHLY, FYNNEI. There are 12 residues in the CDR3. CDR3 sequence reads: CASIEGRETQYF. The CDR3 region has the DNA TGTGCCAGCATCGAGGGGAGAGAGACCCAGTACTTC. The variable domain in full, completed from reference TRBV2 and TRBJ2-5, reads EPEVTQTPSHQVTQMGQEVILRCVPISNHLYFYWYRQILGQKVEFLVSFYNNEISEKSEIFDDQFSVERPDGSNFTLKIRSTKLEDSAMYFCASIEGRETQYFGPGTRLLVL.

This clonotype was detected only once. The chain has TRBV25-1 and TRBJ2-7; D perhaps matches TRBD2 (5 bases). In germline, CDR1 is MGHDK, CDR2 SYGVNS. The CDR3 sequence is 14 residues long. The V and J ends lost 2 bases and 4 bases respectively, with 12 bases between them. In DNA form, the CDR3 reads TGTGCCAGCAGTGAAGGGAGCACCTCTTACGAGCAGTACTTC. The encoded protein is CASSEGSTSYEQYF.

This clonotype appeared many times. The chain joins TRBV24-1 to TRBJ2-1, with D tentatively TRBD1 (5 bases). Germline V CDR1 and CDR2: KGHDR, SFDVKD. The V and J ends lost 2 bases and 0 bases respectively, with 7 bases between them. This CDR3 has 15 amino acids. CDR3 DNA sequence: TGTGCCACCAGTGATTCGGACATCTCCTACAATGAGCAGTTCTTC. Its protein product is CATSDSDISYNEQFF.

The sample holds many counts of this clonotype. The chain uses TRBV5-1 and TRBJ1-2; no definite D call. This CDR3 is 12 amino acids long. The V end lost 7 bases, the J end lost 8 bases, and 15 bases lay between the germline ends. Germline CDR1 is SGHRS and CDR2 is YFSETQ. CDR3 DNA sequence: TGCGCCAGCGCCGAGGCGATGGAAGGCTACACCTTC. This codes for CASAEAMEGYTF.

This chain uses TRBV7-2 with TRBJ1-2; D perhaps matches TRBD1 (6 bases). The germline gives CDR1 SGHTA, CDR2 FQGNSA. The germline V and J ends were trimmed by 5 bases and 2 bases, with 15 bases remaining between them. The CDR3 totals 15 residues. CDR3 amino acids: CASSPGGGRNYGYTF. CDR3 in DNA: TGTGCCAGCAGCCCCGGGGGGGGGCGCAACTATGGCTACACCTTC.

This clonotype showed up just a few times. Here the CDR3 omits its conserved ending phenylalanine or tryptophan, so a read error is the likely source. The DNA is left out, because the CDR3 cannot be placed on it with certainty; the CDR3 is given as TCRdb lists it. The CDR3 here is CASSLVMQ. The chain uses TRBV7-2 and TRBJ2-7. The CDR3 length equals 8 residues, ends included. CDR1 and CDR2 (germline): SGHTA, FQGNSA.

The chain employs TRBV2 and TRBJ1-3; 7 positions match TRBD1. V shed 1 base, J shed 2 bases, and the junction held 5 bases outside the gene matches. The germline gives CDR1 SNHLY, CDR2 FYNNEI. CDR3 length: 16 residues. The CDR3 DNA follows: TGTGCCAGCAGTGAAGACCCCGGGACAGCTGGAAACACCATATATTTT. Its translation is CASSEDPGTAGNTIYF.